The next 12 T cell receptor beta chains were all read from a single sample in a study of T-cell memory formation after mild COVID-19. Via MiXCR, TCRdb re-called the 5' RACE reads, giving one row per CDR3 protein. In the table there are about 250,000 distinct CDR3 sequences, approximately 15% of which are singletons. Material: PBMCs or a T cell subset sorted from them (not recorded which). Receptors were obtained from an adult woman who had mild COVID-19 (a few samples of this study predate the infection). Cell type and time point are not known.

This clonotype was recorded a few times. V gene TRBV29-1 combines with J gene TRBJ2-3; 7 bases are a match to TRBD1. Germline CDR1 and CDR2: SQVTM and ANQGSEA. This CDR3 has 14 amino acids. V was clipped by 5 bases and J by 2 bases; unmatched bases: 7. The CDR3 reads CSVRQGAATDTQYF. The CDR3 DNA reads as TGCAGCGTTCGACAGGGCGCAGCCACAGATACGCAGTATTTT.

This chain connects TRBV6-2 or TRBV6-3 to TRBJ2-7; 9 bases match TRBD1. The CDR3 has 16 amino acids. With 5 bases clipped from V and 1 base from J, the junction kept 9 bases outside the gene matches. Per the germline V gene, CDR1 is MNHEY and CDR2 is SVGEGT. CDR3 loop: CASSQRTGVSSYEQYF. DNA for the CDR3: TGTGCCAGCAGTCAGAGGACAGGGGTGTCGTCCTACGAGCAGTACTTC.

The chain recombines TRBV19 with TRBJ2-3; the match to TRBD2 covers 12 bases. This CDR3 region has 15 residues. J was trimmed by 3 bases and V by 4 bases; bases with no gene match: 2. Per germline, CDR1 LNHDA and CDR2 SQIVND (reference sequence). CDR3 region: CASSRTSGKTDTQYF. The CDR3 bases are TGTGCCAGTAGTAGGACTAGCGGGAAGACAGATACGCAGTATTTT.

The chain has TRBV28 and TRBJ2-7; 9 nucleotides match TRBD1. Per the germline V gene, CDR1 is MDHEN and CDR2 is SYDVKM. V lost 6 bases and J lost 1; bases outside the gene matches: 10. There are 16 residues in the CDR3. This CDR3 reads CASSTFPGQGSYEQYF. CDR3 bases: TGTGCCAGCAGCACATTTCCGGGACAGGGTTCCTACGAGCAGTACTTC.

This chain links TRBV29-1 with TRBJ2-7; a weak D match, TRBD1 (6 bases). V dropped 4 bases and J dropped 2 bases, with 18 bases sitting between them. Germline V gene lookup returns CDR1 SQVTM and CDR2 ANQGSEA. This CDR3 is built from 15 residues. The CDR3 region is CSVASRGGRTYEQYF. DNA for the CDR3: TGCAGCGTTGCGTCCAGGGGCGGGCGGACCTACGAGCAGTACTTC.

Worth noting for this clonotype: Since no conserved phenylalanine or tryptophan closes the CDR3, a read error is the likely cause. The chain combines TRBV2 with TRBJ1-2, with 8 bases matching TRBD1. The CDR3 length is 13 residues. Germline CDR1 and CDR2: SNHLY and FYNNEI. V shed 8 bases and J 3 bases; nucleotides not matched to a gene: 5. The CDR3 loop is CASSIQGDYGYTL. In DNA, the CDR3 is TGTGCCAGCTCTATACAGGGGGACTATGGCTACACCTTA.

The chain has TRBV5-1 and TRBJ2-1; 9 bases fit TRBD2. Trimming took 3 bases from V and 1 from J; bases not matched to a gene: 14. CDR3 length equals 19 residues. The germline V gene encodes CDR1 SGHRS and CDR2 YFSETQ. CDR3 nucleotides: TGCGCCAGCAGCTGGGGTGGGGCTAGCGGGGTCCTATCCTACAATGAGCAGTTCTTC. It codes for CASSWGGASGVLSYNEQFF.

This sequence joins TRBV9 and TRBJ2-1; no clear D. Looked up from germline, CDR1 is SGDLS and CDR2 is YYNGEE. V dropped 0 bases and J dropped 8 bases, with 15 bases sitting between them. This CDR3 spans 15 amino acids. Written as DNA, the CDR3 is TGTGCCAGCAGCGTAGGTATTGGGAAAGGCTATGAGCAGTTCTTC. Translation gives CASSVGIGKGYEQFF.

This rearrangement joins TRBV15 to TRBJ2-1; 9 bases align to TRBD2. The ends lost 1 base at V and 4 bases at J; junction bases unmatched: 8. The germline V gene has CDR1 LNHNV and CDR2 YYDKDF (reference sequence). This CDR3 contains 17 residues. For the CDR3, the DNA is TGTGCCACCAGCAGAGGGGCGGGAGGGCCCTCGTACAATGAGCAGTTCTTC. Its translation is CATSRGAGGPSYNEQFF. The full variable domain, its missing parts supplied by reference TRBV15 and TRBJ2-1, is DAMVIQNPRYQVTQFGKPVTLSCSQTLNHNVMYWYQQKSSQAPKLLFHYYDKDFNNEADTPDNFQSRRPNTSFCFLDIRSPGLGDTAMYLCATSRGAGGPSYNEQFFGPGTRLTVL.

The J gene is TRBJ2-1, the V gene TRBV10-3; 14 nucleotides agree with TRBD2. V lost 6 bases, J lost 4 bases, and 5 bases stayed unmatched. CDR1 and CDR2 from the germline V gene are ENHRY and SYGVKD. The CDR3 is 16 amino acids. The CDR3 loop is CAIRYGTSGRYNEQFF. CDR3 DNA: TGTGCCATCAGATATGGGACTAGCGGGAGATACAATGAGCAGTTCTTC.

This clonotype was recorded a few times. The chain joins TRBV27 to TRBJ1-3; D is uncertain. Trimming cost V 3 bases and J 0 bases, with 6 bases left between them. The CDR3 sequence is 14 residues long. Looked up from germline, CDR1 is MNHEY and CDR2 is SMNVEV (reference sequence). The CDR3 loop reads CASSFLGSGNTIYF. DNA for the CDR3: TGTGCCAGCAGTTTTTTGGGCTCTGGAAACACCATATATTTT.

This clonotype was picked up a small number of times. The chain combines TRBV18 with TRBJ2-7; 8 bases are a match to TRBD1. The trim removed 6 bases at V and 3 bases at J, leaving 10 bases unmatched. CDR1 is KGHSH and CDR2 is LQKENI in the germline V gene. The CDR3 length is 15 residues. The CDR3, as DNA: TGTGCCAGCTCTACGCGCGGGACAGGATTCTACGAGCAGTACTTC. It yields the protein CASSTRGTGFYEQYF.